Here is one T cell receptor (beta chain) with its context. Antigen unknown. This sample is drawn from a study of persistence of HIV-infected CD4 T cells. Looking at the study overall: Median time on suppressive ART was seven to nine years. Study-level results: Degenerate expanded CDR3beta sequences were enriched among CMV- and Gag-responding cells.

The ends were cut back, 1 base at V and 2 bases at J, with 9 bases in the middle. CDR1 and CDR2 (germline): MNHNS, SASEGT. The CDR3 runs 15 residues. Cells were stimulated with overlapping HIV-1 Gag 15-mer peptides. Sorted nonresponding memory CD4+ T cells were CD40L-negative, CD69-negative, CD45RO-high. These HIV-1-infected adults initiated suppressive ART in chronic infection. The libraries were made with immunoSEQ version 4 in survey mode. Template was genomic DNA at about 10 ng/uL, with up to about 1 ug used per sample. Clones were read by immunoSEQ multiplex PCR, and TCRdb kept only the in-frame ones, dropping some. Among about 36,000 clones listed, 85% were seen once.

The material was cultured CD4+ T cells from PBMCs, obtained from a patient who received antiretroviral therapy. The source is an adult with HIV. The donor label of this sample is uncertain. This rearrangement joins TRBV6-1 to TRBJ1-3, with a tentative D call TRBD1 (6 bases). The CDR3 here is CASSEGGGAGNTIYF. DNA for the CDR3: TGTGCCAGCAGTGAAGGAGGGGGAGCTGGAAACACCATATATTTT.